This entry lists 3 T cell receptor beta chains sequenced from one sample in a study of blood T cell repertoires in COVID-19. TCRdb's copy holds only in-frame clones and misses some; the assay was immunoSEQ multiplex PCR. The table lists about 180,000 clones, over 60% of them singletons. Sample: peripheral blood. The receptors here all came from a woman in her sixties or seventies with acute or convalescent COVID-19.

CDR3 in DNA: TGTGCCAGCAGCTTAGGGACAGGGGGCATCATGAACATTCAGTACTTC. This encodes CASSLGTGGIMNIQYF. The chain combines TRBV7-9 with TRBJ2-4; 11 nucleotides align to TRBD1. J was trimmed by 7 bases and V by 1 base; bases with no gene match: 6. The CDR3 is 16 residues long. The germline V gene has CDR1 SEHNR and CDR2 FQNEAQ (reference sequence).

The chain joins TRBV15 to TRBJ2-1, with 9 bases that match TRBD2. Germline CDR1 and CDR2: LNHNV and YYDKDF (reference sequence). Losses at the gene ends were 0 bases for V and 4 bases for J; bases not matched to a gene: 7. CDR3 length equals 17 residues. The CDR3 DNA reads TGTGCCACCAGCAGAGATCGGCTAGCGGGGATGTACAATGAGCAGTTCTTC. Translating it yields CATSRDRLAGMYNEQFF.

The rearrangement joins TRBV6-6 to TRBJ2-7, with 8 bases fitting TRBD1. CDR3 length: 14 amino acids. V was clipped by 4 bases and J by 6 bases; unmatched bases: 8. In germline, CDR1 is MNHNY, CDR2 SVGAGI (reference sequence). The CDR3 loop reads CASSLNRGDGEQYF. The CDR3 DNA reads TGTGCCAGCAGTTTGAACAGGGGGGACGGCGAGCAGTACTTC.